The rows below give T cell receptor beta chains drawn from one sample of a study of cytomegalovirus exposure and HLA in healthy donors. The method was immunoSEQ multiplex PCR; TCRdb's version includes in-frame clones alone and lacks a portion of them. The sample holds about 160,000 clones, under 90% seen once. Sequenced material: PBMCs. The receptors were sampled from a man aged 30 to 39 in good health and CMV-seronegative. The CDR3 runs from the conserved cysteine through the conserved F or W. The order of the fields is V gene, J gene, CDR3 protein.

>TRBV6-5|TRBJ2-5
CASSSPGQGQETQYF
>TRBV6-1|TRBJ1-1
CASSSIAGEAFF
>TRBV7-3|TRBJ2-7
CASSFGTAGEQYF
>TRBV18|TRBJ2-5
CASSPPGQQQETQYF
>TRBV6-1|TRBJ1-6
CASSGRGRNNSPLHF
>TRBV6-4|TRBJ1-5
CASTRGTQAGNQPQHF
>TRBV28|TRBJ2-7
CASSAGTGGSGHPYEQYF
>TRBV27|TRBJ1-5
CASSLGRGNQPQHF
>TRBV6-5|TRBJ1-2
CASTMSGTYGYTF
>TRBV27|TRBJ1-6
CASSFGAGTGYSPLHF
>TRBV7-2|TRBJ1-3
CASSLVRDRYTFSGNTIYF
>TRBV6-6|TRBJ2-2
CASSLRTANTGELFF
>TRBV7-2|TRBJ2-5
CASSLGLAGGGKTQYF
>TRBV29-1|TRBJ2-6
CSVEGGDSGANVLTF
>TRBV7-3|TRBJ1-1
CASPGVRFCAFF
>TRBV5-1|TRBJ1-1
CASSLLSWGGGTEAFF
>TRBV5-4|TRBJ2-1
CAKVERGGLNEQFF
>TRBV9|TRBJ2-5
CASSVDWDRGRETQYF
>TRBV30|TRBJ1-5
CAWRRGTGGNQPQHF
>TRBV5-1|TRBJ1-1
CASSTTGTEAFF
>TRBV28|TRBJ2-2
CASSLIFGSKGATGELFF
>TRBV5-5|TRBJ1-2
CASSYDRVAGYTF
>TRBV27|TRBJ1-2
CASSLRGGEFYGYTF
>TRBV28|TRBJ1-1
CASSFRAWGGPVSEAFF
>TRBV19|TRBJ2-2
CASDADTGELFF
>TRBV10-3|TRBJ1-4
CAISSGPTGNNEKLFF
>TRBV30|TRBJ1-2
CAWTSRGDGYTF
>TRBV11-1|TRBJ2-7
CASSFQGASEQYF
>TRBV9|TRBJ2-5
CASTVGGDGAETQYF
>TRBV6-5|TRBJ1-2
CASRGTASYGYTF
>TRBV5-6|TRBJ2-3
CASSLDRHRSFTDTQYF
>TRBV30|TRBJ2-7
CAWSAQGAGYEQYF
>TRBV5-1|TRBJ2-7
CASSLEVSRRAYEQYF
>TRBV19|TRBJ1-1
CATSGQGHTEAFF
>TRBV20-1|TRBJ1-2
CSATGNYGYTF
>TRBV10-3|TRBJ2-1
CATRDSYNEQFF
>TRBV11-1|TRBJ2-5
CASSLGYSKETQYF
>TRBV16|TRBJ2-1
CASSLLLAARDNEQFF
>TRBV30|TRBJ1-6
CAWSVPWGGGTNSPLHF
>TRBV7-3|TRBJ2-3
CASSPLGQGADTQYF
>TRBV10-3|TRBJ1-3
CAIRDSSGNTIYF
>TRBV9|TRBJ1-5
CASSGEGNSNQPQHF
>TRBV2|NA
CASSGQTYEQYF
>TRBV30|TRBJ1-5
CAWGGAASNQPQHF
>TRBV15|TRBJ1-1
CATSSDRDRGRTEAFF
>TRBV13|TRBJ2-3
CASRLGVADTQYF
>TRBV7-9|TRBJ1-1
CASSPRATGTTEAFF
>TRBV5-4|TRBJ2-3
CASRPGGSTDTQYF
>TRBV2|TRBJ2-1
CASSEALRDNYNEQFF
>TRBV25-1|TRBJ1-1
CASSDWGVNTEAFF
>TRBV5-1|TRBJ2-2
CASSLAIDTGELFF
>TRBV4-1|TRBJ1-2
CASSPRRERYGYTF
>TRBV19|TRBJ2-1
CASGAGGDEQFF
>TRBV27|TRBJ1-5
CASSPQGVGQPQHF
>TRBV7-9|TRBJ1-2
CASIDGGINYGYTF